This T cell receptor beta chain was identified during a study of tumor-infiltrating lymphocytes in primary liver carcinoma. As for the study in general: Each sample had roughly 3.65 to 7.5 million productive TCRbeta reads regardless of tissue type.

cDNA specific to TCR beta was made from 500 ng of total RNA, with a constant-region primer employed for priming. Slightly modified ARM-PCR with three nested multiplex PCR rounds yielded TCR beta libraries. TCRdb re-called the multiplex PCR reads with MiXCR, one entry per CDR3 protein. The sample lists under 200,000 distinct CDR3 sequences, about 65% occurring once. Researchers drew blood RNA from unsorted whole blood and extracted germline DNA as well. Study conclusions and caveats: A significantly higher top-250-clone fraction was recorded for tumors than for blood (p = 0.039). Pairs of tumor regions overlapped more than tumor-adjacent and tumor-blood pairs did.

The table lists this clonotype with a count of one. Its antigen is not identified. The junction and the germline gene differ at one end; a read error may be behind it. The receptor was isolated from a woman aged 55-70 years with primary liver carcinoma and hepatitis B virus infection. The sample was peripheral blood.

The CDR3 is CASSRERARNTQYF. CDR3 DNA: TGTGCCAGCAGCCGGGAAAGGGCAAGGAATACGCAATATTTT. V and J are TRBV12-3 or TRBV12-4 and TRBJ2-3; TRBD2 might be the D (5 bases). The CDR3 covers 14 residues.